Shown below are 2 T cell receptor beta chains from a single sample sequenced in a study of cytomegalovirus exposure and HLA in healthy donors. Use of 60 Vbeta and 13 Jbeta primers characterized the PCR. Here immunoSEQ multiplex PCR was the method, and the copy in TCRdb shows in-frame clones only, minus some. The data include roughly 120,000 clones; the top ten clones carry 6.8%. Sequences were obtained from PBMCs. These TCRs come from a man aged 40-50 years in good health and CMV-seropositive.

The chain carries TRBV5-8 and TRBJ2-1; 13 nucleotides agree with TRBD2. The CDR3 has 16 amino acids. J lost 3 bases, V lost 4 bases, and 4 bases had no gene match. Germline V lookup: CDR1 SGHTS, CDR2 YDEGEE. CDR3: CASSTSGRAYYNEQFF. The CDR3 coding sequence is TGTGCCAGCAGCACTAGCGGGAGGGCCTACTACAATGAGCAGTTCTTC. The whole variable domain, remainder taken from reference TRBV5-8 and TRBJ2-1, is EAGVTQSPTHLIKTRGQQATLRCSPISGHTSVYWYQQALGLGLQFLLWYDEGEERNRGNFPPRFSGRQFPNYSSELNVNALELEDSALYLCASSTSGRAYYNEQFFGPGTRLTVL.

In the case of this clone: The sample carries other DNA sequences with the same CDR3. The chain is built from TRBV13 and TRBJ1-1, with D perhaps TRBD1 (6 bases). The length of the CDR3 is 14 residues. Trimming stripped 2 bases from V and 5 bases from J, with 12 bases between. Germline V gives CDR1 PRHDT, CDR2 FYEKMQ (reference sequence). CDR3 DNA sequence: TGTGCCAGCAGCTTATTACAGGGAGAGACTGAAGCTTTCTTT. Its protein is CASSLLQGETEAFF.